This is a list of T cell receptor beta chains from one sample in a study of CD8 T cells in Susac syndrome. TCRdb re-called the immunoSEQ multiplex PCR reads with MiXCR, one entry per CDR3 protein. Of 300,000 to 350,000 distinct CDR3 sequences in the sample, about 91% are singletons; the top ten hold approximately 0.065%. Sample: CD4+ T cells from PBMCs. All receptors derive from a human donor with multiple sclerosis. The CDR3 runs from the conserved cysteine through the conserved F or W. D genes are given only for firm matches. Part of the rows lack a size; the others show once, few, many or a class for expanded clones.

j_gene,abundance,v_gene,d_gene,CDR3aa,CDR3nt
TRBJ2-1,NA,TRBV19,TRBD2,CASRSGLAGGPNEQFF,TGTGCCAGTAGATCAGGACTAGCGGGAGGGCCAAATGAGCAGTTCTTC
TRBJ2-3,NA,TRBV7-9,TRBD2,CASSGDSGGGTDTQYF,TGTGCCAGCAGCGGAGATAGCGGGGGGGGCACAGATACGCAGTATTTT
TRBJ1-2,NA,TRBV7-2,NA,CASSPLPITGPLGGYTF,TGTGCCAGCAGCCCCCTACCCATCACAGGGCCCTTGGGTGGCTACACCTTC
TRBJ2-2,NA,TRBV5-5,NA,CASSLVGVTGELFF,TGTGCCAGCAGCTTGGTAGGGGTGACCGGGGAGCTGTTTTTT
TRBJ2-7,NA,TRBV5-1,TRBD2,CASSHSSGRRGEQYF,TGCGCCAGCAGCCACTCTAGCGGGAGGCGAGGGGAGCAGTACTTC
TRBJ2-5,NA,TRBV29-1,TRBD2,CSDGRTSGETQYF,TGCAGCGACGGGAGGACTAGCGGAGAGACCCAGTACTTC
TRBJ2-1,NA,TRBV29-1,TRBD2,CSVEVLAGGPNEQFF,TGCAGCGTTGAAGTCCTAGCGGGAGGTCCCAATGAGCAGTTCTTC
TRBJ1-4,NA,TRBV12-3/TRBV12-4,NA,CASSFGITNEKLFF,TGTGCCAGCAGTTTCGGTATAACTAATGAAAAACTGTTTTTT
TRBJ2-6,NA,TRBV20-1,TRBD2,CSARPRGGDGANVLTF,TGCAGTGCTAGGCCCCGGGGAGGGGACGGGGCCAACGTCCTGACTTTC
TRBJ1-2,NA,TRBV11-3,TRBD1,CASSPPGQGTQLGYTF,TGTGCCAGCAGCCCACCGGGACAGGGGACCCAGCTTGGCTACACCTTC
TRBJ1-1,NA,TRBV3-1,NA,CASSHSTRAEAFF,TGTGCCAGCAGCCACTCAACAAGGGCTGAAGCTTTCTTT
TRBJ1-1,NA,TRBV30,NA,CAWMVGPAYAFF,TGTGCCTGGATGGTAGGACCGGCGTACGCTTTCTTT
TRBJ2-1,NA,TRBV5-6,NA,CASSWTGQVDNEQFF,TGTGCCAGCAGCTGGACTGGGCAGGTCGACAATGAGCAGTTCTTC
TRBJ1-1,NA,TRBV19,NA,CASSPLGAIVIPTEAFF,TGTGCCAGTAGTCCACTGGGGGCTATCGTCATCCCCACTGAAGCTTTCTTT
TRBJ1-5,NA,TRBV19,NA,CASSRQYSNQPQHF,TGTGCCAGTAGTAGACAGTATAGCAATCAGCCCCAGCATTTT
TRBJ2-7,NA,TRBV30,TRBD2,CACGRSSYEQYF,TGTGCCTGCGGGAGGAGCTCCTACGAGCAGTACTTC
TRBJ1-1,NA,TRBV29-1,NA,CSVVLKLRTSEAFF,TGCAGCGTTGTTCTGAAATTGAGGACATCTGAAGCTTTCTTT
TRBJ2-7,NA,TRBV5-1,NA,CASSLAPGPGSYEQYF,TGCGCCAGCAGCTTGGCCCCGGGGCCCGGCTCCTACGAGCAGTACTTC
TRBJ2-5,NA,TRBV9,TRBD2,CASSVGLAGYGETQYF,TGTGCCAGCAGCGTGGGGCTAGCGGGATACGGAGAGACCCAGTACTTC
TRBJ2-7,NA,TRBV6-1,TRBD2,CASSRGASGRHSYEQYF,TGTGCCAGCAGTCGGGGGGCTAGCGGGAGGCACTCCTACGAGCAGTACTTC
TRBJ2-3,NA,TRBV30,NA,CAWEWRATDTQYF,TGTGCCTGGGAATGGAGGGCTACAGATACGCAGTATTTT
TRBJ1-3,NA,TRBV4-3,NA,CASSPGRQTFSGNTIYF,TGCGCCAGCAGCCCGGGAAGGCAGACCTTCTCTGGAAACACCATATATTTT
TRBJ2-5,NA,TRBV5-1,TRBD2,CASSLELAGETQYF,TGCGCCAGCAGCTTGGAACTAGCGGGAGAGACCCAGTACTTC
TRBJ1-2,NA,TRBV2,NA,CASRSEGTNYGYTF,TGTGCCAGCCGTAGTGAGGGGACTAACTATGGCTACACCTTC
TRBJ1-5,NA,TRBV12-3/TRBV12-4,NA,CASSFWSDAHQPQHF,TGTGCCAGCAGTTTCTGGAGCGACGCGCACCAGCCCCAGCATTTT
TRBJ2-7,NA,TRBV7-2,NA,CASSFRAGARTGEQYF,TGTGCCAGCAGCTTCAGGGCGGGGGCGCGAACGGGCGAGCAGTACTTC
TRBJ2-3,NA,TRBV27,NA,CASSFPDSTDTQYF,TGTGCCAGCAGTTTCCCTGACAGCACAGATACGCAGTATTTT
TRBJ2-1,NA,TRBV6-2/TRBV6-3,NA,CASMGSAGYNEQFF,TGTGCCAGCATGGGTAGCGCCGGATACAATGAGCAGTTCTTC
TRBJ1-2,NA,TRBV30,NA,CAWSGVNYGYTF,TGTGCCTGGAGTGGAGTTAACTATGGCTACACCTTC
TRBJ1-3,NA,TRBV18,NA,CASSPDTSGNTIYF,TGTGCCAGCTCCCCAGACACCTCTGGAAACACCATATATTTT
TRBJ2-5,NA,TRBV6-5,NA,CASSYGGIRETQYF,TGTGCCAGCAGTTATGGGGGGATACGGGAGACCCAGTACTTC
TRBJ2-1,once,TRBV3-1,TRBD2,CASRVGTSGGKQFF,TGTGCCAGCAGGGTGGGCACTAGCGGGGGAAAGCAGTTCTTC
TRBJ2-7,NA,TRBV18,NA,CASSPLKGDSEQYF,TGTGCCAGCTCACCATTAAAGGGAGACTCGGAGCAGTACTTC